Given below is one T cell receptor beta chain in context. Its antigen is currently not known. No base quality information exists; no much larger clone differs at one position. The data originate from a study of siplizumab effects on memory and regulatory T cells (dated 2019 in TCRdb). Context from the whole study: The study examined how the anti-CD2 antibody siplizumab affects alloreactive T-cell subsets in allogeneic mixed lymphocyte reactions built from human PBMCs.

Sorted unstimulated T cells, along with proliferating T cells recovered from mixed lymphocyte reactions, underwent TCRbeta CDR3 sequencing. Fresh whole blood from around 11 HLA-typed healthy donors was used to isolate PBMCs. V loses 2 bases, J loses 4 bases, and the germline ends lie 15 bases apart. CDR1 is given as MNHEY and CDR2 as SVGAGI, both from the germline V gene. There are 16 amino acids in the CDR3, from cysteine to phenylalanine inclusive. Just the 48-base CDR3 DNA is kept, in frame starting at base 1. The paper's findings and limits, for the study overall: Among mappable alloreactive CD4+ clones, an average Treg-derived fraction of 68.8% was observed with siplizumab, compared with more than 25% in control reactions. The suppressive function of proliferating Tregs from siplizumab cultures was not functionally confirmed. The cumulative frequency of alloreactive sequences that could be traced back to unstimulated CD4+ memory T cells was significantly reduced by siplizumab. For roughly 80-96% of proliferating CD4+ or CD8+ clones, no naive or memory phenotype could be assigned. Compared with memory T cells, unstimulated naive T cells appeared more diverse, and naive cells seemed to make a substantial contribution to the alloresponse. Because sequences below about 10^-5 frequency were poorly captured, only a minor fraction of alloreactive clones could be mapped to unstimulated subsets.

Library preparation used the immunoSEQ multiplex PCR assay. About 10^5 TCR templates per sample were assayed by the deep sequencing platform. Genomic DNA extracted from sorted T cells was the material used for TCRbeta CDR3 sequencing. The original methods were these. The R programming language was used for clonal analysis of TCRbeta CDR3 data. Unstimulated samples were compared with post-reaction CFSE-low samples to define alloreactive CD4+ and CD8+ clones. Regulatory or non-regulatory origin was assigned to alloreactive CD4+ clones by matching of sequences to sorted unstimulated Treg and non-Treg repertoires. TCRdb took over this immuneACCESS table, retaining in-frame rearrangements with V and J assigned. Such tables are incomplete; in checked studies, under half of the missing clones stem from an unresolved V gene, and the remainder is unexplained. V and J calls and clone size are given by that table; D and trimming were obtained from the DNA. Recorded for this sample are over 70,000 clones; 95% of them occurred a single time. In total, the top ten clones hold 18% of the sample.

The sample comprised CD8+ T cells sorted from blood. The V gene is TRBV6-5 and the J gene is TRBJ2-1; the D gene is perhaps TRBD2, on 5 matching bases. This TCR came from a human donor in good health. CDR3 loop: CASSYASGSLYNEQFF. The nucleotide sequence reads TGTGCCAGCAGTTACGCGTCGGGGTCACTATACAATGAGCAGTTCTTC.